This TCR beta chain stems from a study of shared clonotypes between healthy human individuals. The CDR3 is 15 residues long. Germline CDR1 reads SGHRS; CDR2 reads YFSETQ. J gave up 5 bases and V 3 bases, and 10 bases lay outside the gene matches. Regarding the study as a whole: Sharing across four donors was highest in naive CD4 (roughly 5%) and lowest in memory CD8 (roughly 0.4%). Clonotypes which were not shared had lower generation probabilities than clonotypes that all four donors shared. Naive subsets tended to show greater estimated richness than memory subsets.

As concerns this clone: Its antigen remains unknown.

The deep-level immunoSEQ assay was used. Profiled with immunoSEQ multiplex PCR; TCRdb holds only in-frame clones, not every one. The sample carries roughly 2.1 million clones, about 93% recorded once. Selected positively for CCR7 and CD45RO-negative, naive CD8 cells excluded terminally differentiated effector memory CD45RA+ cells. Sequenced input: naive CD8+ T cells from PBMCs. This clonotype originated in a man in his late teens or twenties in good health. Some clones in this sample may be carry-over from other donors' samples. This chain links TRBV5-1 with TRBJ2-7; 8 nucleotides agree with TRBD2. CDR3 sequence: CASSSFQRESNEQYF. CDR3 nucleotides: TGCGCCAGCAGCTCTTTCCAGCGGGAGTCCAACGAGCAGTACTTC.